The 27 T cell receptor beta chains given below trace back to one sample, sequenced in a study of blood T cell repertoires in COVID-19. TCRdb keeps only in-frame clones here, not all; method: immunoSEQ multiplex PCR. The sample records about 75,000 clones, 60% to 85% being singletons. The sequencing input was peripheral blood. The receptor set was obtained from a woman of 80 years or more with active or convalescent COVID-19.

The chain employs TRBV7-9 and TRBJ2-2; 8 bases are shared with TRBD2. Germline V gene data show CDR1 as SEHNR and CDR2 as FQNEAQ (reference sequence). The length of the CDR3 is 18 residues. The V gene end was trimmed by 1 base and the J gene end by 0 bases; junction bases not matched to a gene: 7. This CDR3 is CASSLDGGGNSNTGELFF. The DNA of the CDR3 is TGTGCCAGCAGCTTAGACGGCGGGGGGAATTCGAACACCGGGGAGCTGTTTTTT.

CDR3 in amino acids: CSAITDTQYF. CDR3 nucleotides: TGCAGTGCCATCACAGATACGCAGTATTTT. The chain combines TRBV20-1 with TRBJ2-3, with no clear D. Trimming removed 6 bases from V and 2 bases from J, with 3 bases in between. The germline V gene encodes CDR1 DFQATT and CDR2 SNEGSKA (reference sequence). The CDR3 sequence is 10 residues long.

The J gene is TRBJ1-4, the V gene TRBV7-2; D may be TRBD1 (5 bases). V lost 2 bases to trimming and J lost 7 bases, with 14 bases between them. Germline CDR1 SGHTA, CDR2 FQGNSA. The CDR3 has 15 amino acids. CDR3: CASSLLGGTAEKLFF. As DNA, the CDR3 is TGTGCCAGCAGCTTACTTGGGGGGACGGCTGAAAAACTGTTTTTT. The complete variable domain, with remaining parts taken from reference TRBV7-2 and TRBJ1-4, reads GAGVSQSPSNKVTEKGKDVELRCDPISGHTALYWYRQSLGQGLEFLIYFQGNSAPDKSGLPSDRFSAERTGGSVSTLTIQRTQQEDSAVYLCASSLLGGTAEKLFFGSGTQLSVL.

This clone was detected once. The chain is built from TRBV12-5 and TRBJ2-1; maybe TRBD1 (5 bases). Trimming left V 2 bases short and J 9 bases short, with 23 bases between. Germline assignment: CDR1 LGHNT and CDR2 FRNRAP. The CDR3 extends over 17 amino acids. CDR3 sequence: CASGLPFPYPGNGEQFF. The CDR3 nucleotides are TGTGCTAGTGGTTTGCCCTTCCCCTATCCAGGGAATGGTGAGCAGTTCTTC.

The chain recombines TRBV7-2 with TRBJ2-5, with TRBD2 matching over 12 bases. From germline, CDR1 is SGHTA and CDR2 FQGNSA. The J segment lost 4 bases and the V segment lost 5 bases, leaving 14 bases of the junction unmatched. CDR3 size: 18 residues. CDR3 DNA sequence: TGTGCCAGCAGCAGACGGGCTAGCGGGGGGGCCGGGGGAGAGACCCAGTACTTC. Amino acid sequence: CASSRRASGGAGGETQYF.

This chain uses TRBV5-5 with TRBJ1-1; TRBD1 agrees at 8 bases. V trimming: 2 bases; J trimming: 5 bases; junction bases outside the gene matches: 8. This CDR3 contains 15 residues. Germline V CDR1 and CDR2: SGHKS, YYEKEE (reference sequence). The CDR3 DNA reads TGTGCCAGCAGCTTAATCACAGGGGGTGGGACTGAAGCTTTCTTT. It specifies CASSLITGGGTEAFF.

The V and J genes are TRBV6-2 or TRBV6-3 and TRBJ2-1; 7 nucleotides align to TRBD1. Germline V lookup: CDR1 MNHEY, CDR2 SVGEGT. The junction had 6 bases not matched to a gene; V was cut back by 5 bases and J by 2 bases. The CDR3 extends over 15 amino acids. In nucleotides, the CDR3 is TGTGCCAGCAGTCAAAGGACAGGAACCTACAATGAGCAGTTCTTC. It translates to CASSQRTGTYNEQFF.

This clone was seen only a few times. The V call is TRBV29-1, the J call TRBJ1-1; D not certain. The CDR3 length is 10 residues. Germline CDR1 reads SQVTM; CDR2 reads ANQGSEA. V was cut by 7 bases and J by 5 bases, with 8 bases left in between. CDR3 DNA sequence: TGCAGCGCTTCGGTTACTGAAGCTTTCTTT. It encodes CSASVTEAFF.

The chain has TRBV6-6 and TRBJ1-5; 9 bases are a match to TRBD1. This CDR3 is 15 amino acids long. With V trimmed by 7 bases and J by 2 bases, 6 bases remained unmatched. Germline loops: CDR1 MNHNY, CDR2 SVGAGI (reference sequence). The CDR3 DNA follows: TGTGCCAGCAATCGACAGGGGGTGGGCAATCAGCCCCAGCATTTT. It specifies CASNRQGVGNQPQHF.

The CDR3 nucleotides are TGTGCCAGCAGCTTGGGACTAGCGGGGCTCCAAGAGACCCAGTACTTC. It specifies CASSLGLAGLQETQYF. This sequence joins TRBV7-8 and TRBJ2-5; 13 bases are a match to TRBD2. This CDR3 contains 16 residues. V trimming: 3 bases; J trimming: 1 base; junction bases outside the gene matches: 2. Per germline, CDR1 SGHVS and CDR2 FQNEAQ.

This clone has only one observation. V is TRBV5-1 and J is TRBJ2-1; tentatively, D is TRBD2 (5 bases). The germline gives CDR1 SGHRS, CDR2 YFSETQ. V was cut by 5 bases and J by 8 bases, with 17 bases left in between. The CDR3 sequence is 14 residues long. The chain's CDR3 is CASRVSGSQDEQFF. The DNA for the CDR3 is TGCGCCAGCAGAGTTTCGGGGTCCCAGGATGAGCAGTTCTTC.

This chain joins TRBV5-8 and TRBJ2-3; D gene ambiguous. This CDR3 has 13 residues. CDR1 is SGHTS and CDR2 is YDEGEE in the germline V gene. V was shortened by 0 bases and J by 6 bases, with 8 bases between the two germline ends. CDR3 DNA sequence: TGTGCCAGCAGCTTGGTCATCAGGGATACGCAGTATTTT. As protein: CASSLVIRDTQYF. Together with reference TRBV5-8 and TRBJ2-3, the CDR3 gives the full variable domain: EAGVTQSPTHLIKTRGQQATLRCSPISGHTSVYWYQQALGLGLQFLLWYDEGEERNRGNFPPRFSGRQFPNYSSELNVNALELEDSALYLCASSLVIRDTQYFGPGTRLTVL.

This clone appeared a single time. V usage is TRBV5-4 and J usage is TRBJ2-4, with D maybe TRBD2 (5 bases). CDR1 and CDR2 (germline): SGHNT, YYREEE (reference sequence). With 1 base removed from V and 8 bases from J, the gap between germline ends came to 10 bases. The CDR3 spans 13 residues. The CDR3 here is CASSLWGVHIQYF. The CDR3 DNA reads TGTGCCAGCAGCTTGTGGGGAGTTCACATTCAGTACTTC.

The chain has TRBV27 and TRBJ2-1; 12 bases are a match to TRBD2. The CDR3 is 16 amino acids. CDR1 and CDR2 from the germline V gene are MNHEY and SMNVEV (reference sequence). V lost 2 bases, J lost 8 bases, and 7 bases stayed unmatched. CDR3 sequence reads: CASSLDLAGGPDEQFF. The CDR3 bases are TGTGCCAGCAGTTTAGATCTAGCGGGAGGGCCCGATGAGCAGTTCTTC.

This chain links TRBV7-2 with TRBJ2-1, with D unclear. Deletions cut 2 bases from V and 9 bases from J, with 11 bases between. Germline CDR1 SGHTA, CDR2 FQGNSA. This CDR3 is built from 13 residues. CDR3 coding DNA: TGTGCCAGCAGCTTATACAGTAACGGTGAGCAGTTCTTC. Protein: CASSLYSNGEQFF.

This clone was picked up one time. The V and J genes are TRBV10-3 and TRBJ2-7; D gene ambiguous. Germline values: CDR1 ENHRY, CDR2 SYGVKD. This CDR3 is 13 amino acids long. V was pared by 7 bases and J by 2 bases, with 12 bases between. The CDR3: CAIMSGDPYEQYF. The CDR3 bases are TGTGCCATCATGTCGGGTGACCCCTACGAGCAGTACTTC.

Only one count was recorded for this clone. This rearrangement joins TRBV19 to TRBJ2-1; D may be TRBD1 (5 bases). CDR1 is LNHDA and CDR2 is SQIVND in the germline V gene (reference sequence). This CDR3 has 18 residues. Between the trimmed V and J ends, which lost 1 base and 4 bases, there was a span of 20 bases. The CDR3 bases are TGTGCCAGTAGTATAGCCAGACCACAGGCCACTCTTTACAATGAGCAGTTCTTC. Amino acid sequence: CASSIARPQATLYNEQFF.

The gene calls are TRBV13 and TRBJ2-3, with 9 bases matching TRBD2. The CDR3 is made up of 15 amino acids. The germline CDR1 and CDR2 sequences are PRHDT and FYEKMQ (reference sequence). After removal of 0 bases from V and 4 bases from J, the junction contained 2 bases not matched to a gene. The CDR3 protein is CASSLGAGGPDTQYF. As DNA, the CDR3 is TGTGCCAGCAGCTTAGGCGCGGGGGGGCCAGATACGCAGTATTTT.

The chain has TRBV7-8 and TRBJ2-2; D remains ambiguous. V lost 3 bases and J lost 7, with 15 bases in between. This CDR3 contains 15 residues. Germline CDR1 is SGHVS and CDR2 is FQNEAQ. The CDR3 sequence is CASSLLERAVGELFF. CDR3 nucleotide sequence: TGTGCCAGCAGCTTGCTAGAACGCGCTGTCGGGGAGCTGTTTTTT.

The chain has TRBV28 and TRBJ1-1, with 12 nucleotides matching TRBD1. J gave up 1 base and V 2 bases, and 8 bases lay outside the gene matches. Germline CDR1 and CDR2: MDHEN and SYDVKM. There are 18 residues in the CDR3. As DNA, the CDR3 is TGTGCCAGCAGTTTAATAGGTTGGGGACAGGGGGCGAACACTGAAGCTTTCTTT. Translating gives CASSLIGWGQGANTEAFF.

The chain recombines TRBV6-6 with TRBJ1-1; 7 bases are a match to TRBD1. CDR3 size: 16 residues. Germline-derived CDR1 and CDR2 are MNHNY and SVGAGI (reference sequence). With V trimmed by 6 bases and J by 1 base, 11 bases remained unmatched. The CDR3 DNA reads TGTGCCAGCAGCCCCGACAGGGTAGGGAGGAACACTGAAGCTTTCTTT. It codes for CASSPDRVGRNTEAFF.

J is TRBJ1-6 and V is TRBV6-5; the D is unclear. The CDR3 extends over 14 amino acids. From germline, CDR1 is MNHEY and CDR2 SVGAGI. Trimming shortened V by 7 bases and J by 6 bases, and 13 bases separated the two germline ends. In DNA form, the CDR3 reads TGTGCCAGCACCCTCGCGGGAGGTAATTCACCCCTCCACTTT. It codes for CASTLAGGNSPLHF.

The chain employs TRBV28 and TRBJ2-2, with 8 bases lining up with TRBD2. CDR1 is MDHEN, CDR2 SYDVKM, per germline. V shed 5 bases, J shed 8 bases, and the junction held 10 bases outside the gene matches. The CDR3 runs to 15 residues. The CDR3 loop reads CASSPTSGARGELFF. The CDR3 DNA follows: TGTGCCAGCAGTCCAACTAGCGGTGCTAGGGGGGAGCTGTTTTTT. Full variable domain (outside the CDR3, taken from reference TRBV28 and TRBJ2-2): DVKVTQSSRYLVKRTGEKVFLECVQDMDHENMFWYRQDPGLGLRLIYFSYDVKMKEKGDIPEGYSVSREKKERFSLILESASTNQTSMYLCASSPTSGARGELFFGEGSRLTVL.

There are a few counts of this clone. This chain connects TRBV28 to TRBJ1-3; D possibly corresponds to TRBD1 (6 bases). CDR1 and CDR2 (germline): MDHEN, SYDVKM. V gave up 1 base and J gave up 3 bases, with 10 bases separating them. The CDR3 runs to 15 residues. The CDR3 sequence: CASSLSGAGGNTIYF. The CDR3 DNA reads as TGTGCCAGCAGTTTATCAGGGGCTGGTGGAAACACCATATATTTT. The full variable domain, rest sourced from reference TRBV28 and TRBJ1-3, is DVKVTQSSRYLVKRTGEKVFLECVQDMDHENMFWYRQDPGLGLRLIYFSYDVKMKEKGDIPEGYSVSREKKERFSLILESASTNQTSMYLCASSLSGAGGNTIYFGEGSWLTVV.

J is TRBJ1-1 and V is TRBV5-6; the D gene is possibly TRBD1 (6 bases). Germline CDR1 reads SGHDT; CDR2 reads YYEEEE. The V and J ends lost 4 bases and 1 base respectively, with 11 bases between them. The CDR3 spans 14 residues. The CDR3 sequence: CASSRTVKNTEAFF. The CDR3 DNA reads TGTGCCAGCAGCAGGACAGTAAAGAACACTGAAGCTTTCTTT.

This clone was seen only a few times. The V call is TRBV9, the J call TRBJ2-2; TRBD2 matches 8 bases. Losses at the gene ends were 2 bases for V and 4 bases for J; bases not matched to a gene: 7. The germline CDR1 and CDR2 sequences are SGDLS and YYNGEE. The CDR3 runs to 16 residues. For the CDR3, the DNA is TGTGCCAGCAGCGTTATTGCGGGAGGTTCCACCGGGGAGCTGTTTTTT. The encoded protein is CASSVIAGGSTGELFF.

This chain's CDR3 is CASSEWDRDGEQFF. CDR3 in DNA: TGCGCCAGCAGTGAGTGGGACAGGGATGGTGAGCAGTTCTTC. V and J are TRBV10-1 and TRBJ2-1; 9 nucleotides match TRBD1. The ends lost 1 base at V and 9 bases at J; junction bases unmatched: 4. The CDR3 runs to 14 residues. Germline CDR1 is WNHNN and CDR2 is SYGVQD (reference sequence).